This TCR beta chain was sequenced during a study of CD8 T cells in ankylosing spondylitis. Findings and limits, study-wide: Apparently characteristic of ankylosing spondylitis blood was a TCR beta motif (roughly eight highly homologous variants). Matched ankylosing spondylitis synovial fluid reportedly contained a significantly enriched population of disease-linked clones. Reactive arthritis synovial fluid and blood previously showed some of these motif variants.

With 0 bases removed from V and 1 base from J, the gap between germline ends came to 14 bases. This CDR3 has 17 residues. Libraries for TCR beta were made by quantitative 5'-RACE with molecular barcodes. TCRdb processed the 5' RACE reads anew with MiXCR; each CDR3 protein has one entry. This table has fewer than 400,000 distinct CDR3 sequences, around 15% appearing once. This clonotype appeared a few times. Its target is unknown. The chain couples TRBV12-3 or TRBV12-4 to TRBJ2-3; D is undetermined. The sequence came from a male donor with ankylosing spondylitis or in good health (not recorded which). Sequencing was performed on blood, either unsorted or a sorted T cell fraction (not recorded which). This CDR3 is CASSLARSPVRTDTQYF. The CDR3 DNA sequence: TGTGCCAGCAGTTTAGCGCGATCGCCGGTACGCACAGATACGCAGTATTTT.